This T cell receptor beta chain was profiled in a study of OX40 agonist ivuxolimab in advanced cancers. About the study as a whole: The costimulatory receptor OX40 (CD134) was targeted by ivuxolimab, a fully human IgG2 agonistic monoclonal antibody. Among the roughly 50 dose-escalation patients, about 19 had hepatocellular carcinoma, roughly 15 melanoma, 9 renal cell carcinoma and 9 head and neck cancer. Partial responses were achieved by three dose-escalation patients, of whom one had hepatocellular carcinoma and two had cutaneous melanoma. In the dose-escalation cohort, around four fifths of patients were male, and the mean age was about 55 years, with a range of roughly 20 to 80. Prior anti-PD-1, anti-PD-L1 or anti-CTLA-4 therapy was permitted, and checkpoint inhibitors had been received by about 37% of dose-escalation patients. Intravenous ivuxolimab was administered to patients every 2 weeks at six dose levels: 0.01, 0.1, 0.3, 1.5, 3 and 10 mg/kg. The monotherapy dose-escalation portion (N of about 57 patients) of the phase I ivuxolimab trial is reported in the paper. Peripheral TCRbeta sequencing aimed to test whether ivuxolimab altered TCR sequence diversity and caused clonal T-cell expansion.

In the germline V gene, CDR1 corresponds to SGHRS and CDR2 to YFSETQ. The junction carries 15 bases between V and J, which are trimmed by 4 bases and 5 bases respectively. Taken from cysteine to phenylalanine, the CDR3 has 14 residues. This entry keeps only the CDR3 DNA: 42 bases, framed from base 1. Concerning this clone itself: Its antigen remains undetermined. No much larger clone exists at a distance of one base, and base qualities are not known.

Broader findings and caveats from the paper: At doses of 0.1 to 3.0 mg/kg, clonal expansion of both CD4+ and CD8+ blood T cells was observed from baseline to week 6. Low levels of normalized T-cell clonal expansion were also shown by some nonresponding patients. In the 0.1-3.0 mg/kg groups, partial responders had among the lowest normalized peripheral clonal expansion, particularly in CD8+ T cells. The antigen specificity of the clonally expanded peripheral T cells was not determined. After ivuxolimab, CD8+ T cells had more expanded clones than CD4+ T cells on average.

For sequencing of the TCRbeta CDR3 region, genomic DNA was extracted from the sorted cells. TCRbeta CDR3 regions were sequenced using the immunoSEQ Assay. Here the immuneACCESS table is served through TCRdb, limited to in-frame sequences with V and J called. Missing clones are a known gap in these copies; in checked studies unresolved V genes cover under half, and the rest lacks a known reason. The sample table records about 73,000 clones; approximately 90% of these occur just once. The ten biggest clones cover approximately 0.51% of the sample. The trial excluded patients who had a history of autoimmune disease or who were on systemic immunosuppression. In every dose cohort, peripheral blood was drawn for TCR sequencing at baseline, cycle 4 day 1, and cycle 7 day 1. Samples were obtained from an open-label, multicenter, first-in-human phase I dose-escalation trial of ivuxolimab. Adults with locally advanced or metastatic melanoma, renal cell carcinoma, hepatocellular carcinoma or head and neck squamous cell carcinoma were enrolled in the trial. Before TCR sequencing, CD4+ T cells and CD8+ T cells from peripheral blood were sorted into separate populations.

This receptor chain uses TRBV5-1 and TRBJ2-5; a tentative D call is TRBD1 (5 bases match). The origin of this receptor is an adult with an advanced solid tumor such as melanoma, head and neck, liver or kidney cancer. Sequences were derived from CD4+ or CD8+ T cells sorted from blood, sampled in a trial of the OX40 agonist ivuxolimab. This receptor carries the CDR3 CASSDPRTTETQYF. The DNA is TGCGCCAGCAGCGATCCCCGGACAACTGAGACCCAGTACTTC.